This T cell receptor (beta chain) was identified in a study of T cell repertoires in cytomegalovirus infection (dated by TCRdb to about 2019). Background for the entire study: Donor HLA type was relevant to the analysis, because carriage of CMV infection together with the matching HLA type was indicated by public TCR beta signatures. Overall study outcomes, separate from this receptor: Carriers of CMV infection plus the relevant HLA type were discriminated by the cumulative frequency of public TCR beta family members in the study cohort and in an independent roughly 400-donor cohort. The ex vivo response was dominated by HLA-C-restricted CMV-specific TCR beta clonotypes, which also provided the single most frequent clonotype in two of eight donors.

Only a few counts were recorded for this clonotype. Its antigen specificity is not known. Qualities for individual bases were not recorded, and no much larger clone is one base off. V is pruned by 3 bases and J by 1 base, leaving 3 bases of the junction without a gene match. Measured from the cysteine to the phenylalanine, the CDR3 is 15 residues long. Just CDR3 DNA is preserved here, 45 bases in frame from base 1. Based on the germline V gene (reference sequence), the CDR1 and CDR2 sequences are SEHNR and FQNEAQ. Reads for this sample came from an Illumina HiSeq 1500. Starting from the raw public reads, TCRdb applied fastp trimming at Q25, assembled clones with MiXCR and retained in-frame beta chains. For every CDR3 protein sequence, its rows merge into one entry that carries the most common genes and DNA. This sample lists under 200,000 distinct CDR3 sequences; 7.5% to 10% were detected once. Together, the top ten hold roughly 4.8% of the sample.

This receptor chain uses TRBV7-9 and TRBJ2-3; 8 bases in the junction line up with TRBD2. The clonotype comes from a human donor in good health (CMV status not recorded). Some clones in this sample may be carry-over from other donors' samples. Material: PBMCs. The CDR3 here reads CASSLPGLGTDTQYF. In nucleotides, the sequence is TGTGCCAGCAGCTTGCCGGGACTAGGCACAGATACGCAGTATTTT.